These T cell receptor beta chains were read from a single sample in a study of OX40 agonist ivuxolimab in advanced cancers. Generated by immunoSEQ multiplex PCR, the TCRdb table keeps only in-frame clones and is missing some. Seen here are some 77,000 clones, just over 85% observed once, and the top ten hold 2.5% to 3.5%. The source material was CD4+ or CD8+ T cells sorted from blood, sampled in a trial of the OX40 agonist ivuxolimab. The receptors come from an adult with an advanced solid tumor such as melanoma, head and neck, liver or kidney cancer. Each CDR3 is given with its conserved first and last residue. The order of the fields is D gene, CDR3 length, clone size, V gene, J gene, CDR3 protein, CDR3 DNA. D genes are given only for firm matches. Clone size, where shown, is once, few, many, or a class for clones that have expanded.

TRBD2	15	-	TRBV7-9	TRBJ2-5	CASSLGGGAGETQYF	TGTGCCAGCAGCTTAGGCGGGGGGGCGGGAGAGACCCAGTACTTC
-	15	-	TRBV2	TRBJ2-3	CASSEGVAGTDTQYF	TGTGCCAGCAGTGAAGGGGTAGCGGGCACAGATACGCAGTATTTT
-	14	-	TRBV28	TRBJ2-5	CASRPGGAQETQYF	TGTGCCAGCAGGCCCGGGGGAGCCCAAGAGACCCAGTACTTC
TRBD2	16	-	TRBV5-1	TRBJ2-1	CASSLGRAGVGNEQFF	TGCGCCAGCAGCTTGGGAAGGGCGGGAGTAGGCAATGAGCAGTTCTTC
TRBD1	16	-	TRBV11-3	TRBJ2-1	CASSSRDRGPYNEQFF	TGTGCCAGCAGCTCCCGGGACAGGGGACCGTACAATGAGCAGTTCTTC
-	13	-	TRBV9	TRBJ2-5	CASAGHTGETQYF	TGTGCCAGCGCAGGACATACAGGGGAGACCCAGTACTTC
-	14	-	TRBV6-1	TRBJ1-5	CASKDSRGNQPQHF	TGTGCCAGCAAGGACAGTAGGGGCAATCAGCCCCAGCATTTT
-	17	few	TRBV9	TRBJ1-1	CASSAAGDPRMNTEAFF	TGTGCCAGCAGCGCCGCCGGGGATCCACGCATGAACACTGAAGCTTTCTTT
-	15	-	TRBV5-4	TRBJ1-2	CASSSPGGATYGYTF	TGTGCCAGCAGCTCGCCGGGGGGGGCTACTTATGGCTACACCTTC
TRBD1	14	-	TRBV5-1	TRBJ2-5	CASSPGQGAETQYF	TGCGCCAGCAGCCCGGGACAGGGAGCAGAGACCCAGTACTTC
-	11	-	TRBV19	TRBJ1-1	CASSTYRDAFF	TGTGCCAGTAGTACCTACAGGGATGCTTTCTTT
TRBD1	16	-	TRBV4-1	TRBJ1-5	CASSHPIQGAGQPQHF	TGCGCCAGCAGCCATCCCATACAGGGGGCGGGTCAGCCCCAGCATTTT
-	15	-	TRBV6-6	TRBJ1-2	CAITPEGPTSYGYTF	TGTGCCATTACTCCAGAGGGGCCTACCTCTTATGGCTACACCTTC
-	14	few	TRBV7-6	TRBJ1-6	CASSSESTGSPLHF	TGTGCCAGCAGCAGCGAATCTACAGGGTCACCCCTCCACTTT
-	13	-	TRBV11-2	TRBJ2-1	CASSLGQPNEQFF	TGTGCCAGCAGCTTAGGTCAGCCCAATGAGCAGTTCTTC
TRBD1	14	-	TRBV19	TRBJ2-7	CASSLGTGNHEQYF	TGTGCCAGTAGTTTGGGGACAGGGAACCACGAGCAGTACTTC
TRBD1	14	-	TRBV7-3	TRBJ2-5	CASSRTGGQETQYF	TGTGCCAGCAGCCGTACAGGGGGACAAGAGACCCAGTACTTC
-	14	-	TRBV7-2	TRBJ1-3	CASTVMGTGNTIYF	TGTGCCAGCACCGTGATGGGGACTGGAAACACCATATATTTT
-	18	-	TRBV7-8	TRBJ1-5	CASSLEQGWSYSNQPQHF	TGTGCCAGCAGCTTAGAGCAAGGGTGGTCTTATAGCAATCAGCCCCAGCATTTT
-	12	-	TRBV19	TRBJ1-3	CASSLSGNTIYF	TGTGCCAGTAGCCTCTCTGGAAACACCATATATTTT
-	11	few	TRBV2	TRBJ2-5	CASSGGETQYF	TGTGCCAGCAGTGGAGGGGAGACCCAGTACTTC
TRBD1	13	-	TRBV19	TRBJ2-5	CASRDREWETQYF	TGTGCCAGTAGGGACAGGGAGTGGGAGACCCAGTACTTC
-	13	-	TRBV19	TRBJ2-7	CASSIQGHYEQYF	TGTGCCAGTAGTATTCAGGGGCACTACGAGCAGTACTTC
-	13	-	TRBV19	TRBJ1-1	CASTEGELSEAFF	TGTGCCAGTACTGAGGGGGAGCTAAGTGAAGCTTTCTTT
-	16	-	TRBV7-3	TRBJ2-2	CASSLMRGGGTGELFF	TGTGCCAGCAGCTTAATGCGGGGAGGGGGCACCGGGGAGCTGTTTTTT
TRBD1	14	-	TRBV11-2	TRBJ2-5	CASSLGTGGETQYF	TGTGCCAGCAGCTTAGGGACAGGGGGGGAGACCCAGTACTTC